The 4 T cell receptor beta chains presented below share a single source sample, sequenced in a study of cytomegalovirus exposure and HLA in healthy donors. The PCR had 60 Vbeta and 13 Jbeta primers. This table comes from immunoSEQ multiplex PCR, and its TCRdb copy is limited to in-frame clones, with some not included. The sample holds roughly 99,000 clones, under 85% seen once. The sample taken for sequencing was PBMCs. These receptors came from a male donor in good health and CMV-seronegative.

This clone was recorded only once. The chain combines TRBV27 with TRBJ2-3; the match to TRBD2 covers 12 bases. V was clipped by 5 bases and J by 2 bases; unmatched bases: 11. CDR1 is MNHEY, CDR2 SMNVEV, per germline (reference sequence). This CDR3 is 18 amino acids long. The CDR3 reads CASSDTGLAGFLTDTQYF. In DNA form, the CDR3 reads TGTGCCAGCAGTGATACCGGACTAGCGGGATTTCTCACAGATACGCAGTATTTT.

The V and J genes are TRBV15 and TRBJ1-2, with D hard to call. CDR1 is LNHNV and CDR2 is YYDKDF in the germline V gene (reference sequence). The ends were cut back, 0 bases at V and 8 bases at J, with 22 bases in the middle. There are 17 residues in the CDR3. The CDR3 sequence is CATSRDYRGEGKEGYTF. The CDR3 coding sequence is TGTGCCACCAGCAGAGATTACCGCGGGGAAGGAAAAGAAGGCTACACCTTC.

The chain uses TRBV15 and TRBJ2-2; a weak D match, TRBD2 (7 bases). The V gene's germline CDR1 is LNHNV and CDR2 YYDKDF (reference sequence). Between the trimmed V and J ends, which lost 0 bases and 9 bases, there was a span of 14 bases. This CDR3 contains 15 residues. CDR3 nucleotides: TGTGCCACCAGCAGAGATCGGGGAGGGGGACGGGAGCTGTTTTTT. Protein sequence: CATSRDRGGGRELFF. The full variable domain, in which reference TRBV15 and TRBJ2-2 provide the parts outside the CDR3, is DAMVIQNPRYQVTQFGKPVTLSCSQTLNHNVMYWYQQKSSQAPKLLFHYYDKDFNNEADTPDNFQSRRPNTSFCFLDIRSPGLGDTAMYLCATSRDRGGGRELFFGEGSRLTVL.

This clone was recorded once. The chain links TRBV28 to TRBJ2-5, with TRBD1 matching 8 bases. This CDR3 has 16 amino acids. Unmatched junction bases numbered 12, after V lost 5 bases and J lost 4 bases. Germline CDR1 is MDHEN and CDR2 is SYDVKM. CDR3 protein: CASSPTGTGGGETQYF. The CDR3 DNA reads TGTGCCAGCAGTCCAACCGGGACAGGTGGTGGAGAGACCCAGTACTTC.